Listed here is a single T cell receptor beta chain. The data are from a study of blood T cell repertoires in COVID-19. Study-level background: T cells, B-cell-depleted T cells, or PBMCs provided the cDNA or gDNA that served as material.

Germline-derived CDR1 and CDR2 are SGHTA and FQGTGA. CDR3 length equals 16 residues. With 0 bases removed from V and 1 base from J, the gap between germline ends came to 12 bases. Clones were read by immunoSEQ multiplex PCR, and TCRdb kept only the in-frame ones, dropping some. This table has a few hundred thousand clones, over 75% appearing once. The TCR originated in a woman in her forties or fifties with active or convalescent COVID-19. The J gene is TRBJ1-1, the V gene TRBV7-3; a possible D gene is TRBD1 (6 bases). The sample taken for sequencing was peripheral blood. This CDR3 is CASSLTPPDRNTEAFF. CDR3 sequence (DNA): TGTGCCAGCAGCTTAACGCCCCCGGACAGGAACACTGAAGCTTTCTTT.